The clone carrying this T cell receptor beta chain was picked up a small number of times. The antigen remains unidentified. The data belong to a study of T cell responses to AZD1222 COVID-19 vaccine. TCRdb's copy holds only in-frame clones and misses some; the assay was immunoSEQ multiplex PCR. Of about 140,000 clones listed, roughly 92% are singletons. General study findings and limits: CD4 TCRs linked to vaccination spanned spike, dominating at 160-218 and 743-854. Baseline seropositivity occurred in only six or seven AZD1222 recipients. The sample set comprised mostly white British donors with more females, and clonal diversity was possibly underestimated. Two doses of AZD1222 preceded a rise in Spike-specific TCR breadth and depth.

The CDR3 covers 14 residues. J was trimmed by 2 bases and V by 5 bases; bases with no gene match: 6. The V gene's germline CDR1 is SNHLY and CDR2 FYNNEI. The J gene is TRBJ2-7, the V gene TRBV2; 7 bases line up with TRBD2. The sequence derives from an adult in good health. The sequencing here drew on peripheral blood, taken on day 0 of AZD1222 vaccination. The CDR3 nucleotides read TGTGCCAGCAGTTCGGGACTATTTACCTACGAGCAGTACTTC. It specifies CASSSGLFTYEQYF.